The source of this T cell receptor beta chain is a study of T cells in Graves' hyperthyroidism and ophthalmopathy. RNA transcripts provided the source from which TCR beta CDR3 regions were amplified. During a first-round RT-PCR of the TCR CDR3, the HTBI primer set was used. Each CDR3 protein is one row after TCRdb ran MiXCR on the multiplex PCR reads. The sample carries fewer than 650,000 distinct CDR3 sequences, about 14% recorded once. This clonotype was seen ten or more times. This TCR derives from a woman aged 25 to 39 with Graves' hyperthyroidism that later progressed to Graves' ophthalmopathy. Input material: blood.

DNA for the CDR3: TGTGCCAGCAGCTTAGATCAGGGGGACGGAGACACTGAAGCTTTCTTT. Translating gives CASSLDQGDGDTEAFF. The rearrangement uses TRBV11-3 and TRBJ1-1, with 7 nucleotides matching TRBD1. CDR3 length: 16 residues. Germline CDR1 and CDR2: SGHNT and YENEEA. J lost 3 bases, V lost 0 bases, and 7 bases had no gene match.